These 13 T cell receptor beta chains were all obtained from the same sample, sequenced in a study of cytomegalovirus exposure and HLA in healthy donors. Use of 60 Vbeta and 13 Jbeta primers characterized the PCR. Assay used: immunoSEQ multiplex PCR; TCRdb lists only in-frame clones, some missing. The table lists about 160,000 clones, 70% to 80% of them singletons, with over 1.3% in the top ten. The sequencing input was PBMCs. The origin of the receptors is a man in his sixties in good health and CMV-seronegative.

The chain's CDR3 is CATTQGYQETQYF. The CDR3 nucleotides are TGTGCCACCACACAGGGGTACCAAGAGACCCAGTACTTC. The rearrangement joins TRBV6-5 to TRBJ2-5, with TRBD1 matching over 7 bases. This CDR3 is 13 amino acids long. Germline assignment: CDR1 MNHEY and CDR2 SVGAGI. V lost 10 bases, J lost 0 bases, and 5 bases stayed unmatched.

This clone turned up a few times. The DNA of the CDR3 is TGTGCCTGGAGTGGGGGGACAGGGAACACAGATACGCAGTATTTT. Its protein product is CAWSGGTGNTDTQYF. This chain connects TRBV30 to TRBJ2-3, with 9 bases aligning to TRBD1. Germline V CDR1 and CDR2: GTSNPN, SVGIG (reference sequence). J gave up 2 bases and V 1 base, and 4 bases lay outside the gene matches. The CDR3 consists of 15 residues.

This chain connects TRBV5-4 to TRBJ2-2; 7 bases map to TRBD1. Germline loops: CDR1 SGHNT, CDR2 YYREEE (reference sequence). The CDR3 totals 15 residues. The V and J ends lost 4 bases and 9 bases, in that order; junction bases with no gene match: 12. CDR3 amino acids: CASSQGGAMARELFF. The CDR3 DNA follows: TGTGCCAGCAGCCAAGGGGGCGCCATGGCCAGGGAGCTGTTTTTT.

This clone has more than one count but fewer than ten. J is TRBJ1-2 and V is TRBV7-2; weak D call: TRBD1 (6 bases). V gave up 2 bases and J gave up 8 bases, with 12 bases separating them. This CDR3 has 13 amino acids. Per the germline V gene, CDR1 is SGHTA and CDR2 is FQGNSA. The CDR3 sequence: CASSLSGAGGYTF. CDR3 coding DNA: TGTGCCAGCAGCTTATCAGGGGCTGGAGGCTACACCTTC.

V and J are TRBV28 and TRBJ2-7, with D possibly matching TRBD2 (5 bases). The CDR3 totals 15 residues. The germline CDR1 and CDR2 sequences are MDHEN and SYDVKM. The V end lost 5 bases, the J end lost 2 bases, and 16 bases lay between the germline ends. The CDR3 loop is CASSTPTLAPYEQYF. CDR3 DNA sequence: TGTGCCAGCAGTACCCCCACGCTAGCCCCCTACGAGCAGTACTTC.

This chain links TRBV19 with TRBJ2-1; possibly TRBD2 for D (6 bases). The CDR3 contains 15 residues. Germline lookup yields CDR1 LNHDA and CDR2 SQIVND (reference sequence). Trimming removed 3 bases at V and 0 bases at J, with 9 bases between. The CDR3 region is CASSISGSSYNEQFF. The CDR3 coding sequence is TGTGCCAGTAGTATTAGCGGTAGCTCCTACAATGAGCAGTTCTTC.

The rearrangement joins TRBV29-1 to TRBJ2-7, with 7 positions matching TRBD1. Germline V lookup: CDR1 SQVTM, CDR2 ANQGSEA. Trimming at V came to 5 bases and at J to 0 bases, leaving 4 bases not matched to a gene. This CDR3 comprises 13 residues. CDR3 nucleotide sequence: TGCAGCGTTAACAGGGGAAACTCCTACGAGCAGTACTTC. This codes for CSVNRGNSYEQYF.

The chain couples TRBV30 to TRBJ1-2, with 7 bases lining up with TRBD1. The V segment lost 0 bases and the J segment 4 bases; nucleotides outside the gene matches: 5. Germline CDR1 reads GTSNPN; CDR2 reads SVGIG (reference sequence). This CDR3 region has 14 residues. The CDR3 region has the DNA TGTGCCTGGAGTGTAACAGGGGCTCGCTATGGCTACACCTTC. It encodes CAWSVTGARYGYTF. The full variable domain, rest sourced from reference TRBV30 and TRBJ1-2, is SQTIHQWPATLVQPVGSPLSLECTVEGTSNPNLYWYRQAAGRGLQLLFYSVGIGQISSEVPQNLSASRPQDRQFILSSKKLLLSDSGFYLCAWSVTGARYGYTFGSGTRLTVV.

The chain joins TRBV9 to TRBJ2-2; TRBD2 aligns across 7 bases. This CDR3 region has 16 residues. Germline V lookup: CDR1 SGDLS, CDR2 YYNGEE. The junction had 7 bases not matched to a gene; V was cut back by 3 bases and J by 2 bases. CDR3 DNA: TGTGCCAGCAGCGCGACGGGACTAACTAACACCGGGGAGCTGTTTTTT. As protein: CASSATGLTNTGELFF.

V is TRBV9 and J is TRBJ1-3, with TRBD1 matching 9 bases. The CDR3 runs 15 residues. Germline assignment: CDR1 SGDLS and CDR2 YYNGEE. Losses at the gene ends were 4 bases for V and 5 bases for J; bases not matched to a gene: 7. The CDR3 sequence is CASSRQGQGRNTIYF. CDR3 in DNA: TGTGCCAGCAGCCGCCAAGGACAGGGGAGAAACACCATATATTTT.

The sample holds one count of this clone. The J gene is TRBJ1-6, the V gene TRBV4-2; D is undetermined. Germline V gene sequence: CDR1 LGHNA, CDR2 YNFKEQ. The CDR3 spans 16 residues. V lost 0 bases, J lost 7 bases, and 13 bases lay in between. CDR3 sequence reads: CASSQESKYQNSPLHF. DNA of the CDR3: TGTGCCAGCAGCCAAGAGTCTAAATATCAAAATTCACCCCTCCACTTT.

The rearrangement links TRBV18 to TRBJ2-2; 7 nucleotides agree with TRBD1. The CDR3 runs to 17 residues. Losses at the gene ends were 3 bases for V and 2 bases for J; bases not matched to a gene: 9. Germline values: CDR1 KGHSH, CDR2 LQKENI. In DNA form, the CDR3 reads TGTGCCAGCTCACCTCGACGGGACAGCCTCAACACCGGGGAGCTGTTTTTT. Residues: CASSPRRDSLNTGELFF.

This clone was seen just once. This chain joins TRBV27 and TRBJ2-1; 7 nucleotides line up with TRBD2. After removal of 0 bases from V and 2 bases from J, the junction contained 7 bases not matched to a gene. This CDR3 region has 17 residues. The V gene's germline CDR1 is MNHEY and CDR2 SMNVEV (reference sequence). DNA of the CDR3: TGTGCCAGCAGTTTATCAGGGCTAGCGGCCCCCTACAATGAGCAGTTCTTC. This translates into CASSLSGLAAPYNEQFF.